A selection of T cell receptor beta chains follows, all from one sample in a study of T cells after yellow fever vaccination. One entry per CDR3 protein, called by TCRdb with MiXCR from the 5' RACE reads. The sample has approximately 160,000 distinct CDR3 sequences; approximately 9.9% are singletons. The sequences come from CD8+ T cells sorted from PBMCs, collected 45 days after the yellow fever booster vaccination. The receptors were gathered from a man between 18 and 35 years old who received the YFV17D yellow fever vaccine. The CDR3 runs from the conserved cysteine through the conserved F or W. The order of the fields is V gene, clone size, J gene, CDR3 protein. A clone size is listed for some rows: how often the clone was seen (once, few, many), or a class if it is expanded.

V: TRBV7-9; size: few; J: TRBJ2-7; CDR3: CASSLGRGDEQYF
V: TRBV7-6; size: NA; J: TRBJ1-2; CDR3: CASSLGAETYGYTF
V: TRBV7-9; size: few; J: TRBJ1-1; CDR3: CASSDYRGPEAFF
V: TRBV6-1; size: few; J: TRBJ1-1; CDR3: CASSEAGAGRTEAFF
V: TRBV7-8; size: few; J: TRBJ2-1; CDR3: CASSSGTSGGRSYNEQFF
V: TRBV29-1; size: few; J: TRBJ2-5; CDR3: CSVEDLQGAEETQYF
V: TRBV19; size: NA; J: TRBJ2-1; CDR3: CASSIGRYLDEQFF
V: TRBV6-2/TRBV6-3; size: NA; J: TRBJ2-1; CDR3: CASTPLGRNYNEQFF
V: TRBV11-2; size: NA; J: TRBJ2-7; CDR3: CASSHRITYYEQYF
V: TRBV3-1; size: NA; J: TRBJ1-1; CDR3: CASSRVGEVDGAFF
V: TRBV12-3/TRBV12-4; size: NA; J: TRBJ1-2; CDR3: CASRTGLWGYTF
V: TRBV3-1; size: NA; J: TRBJ2-5; CDR3: CASSRSARGVPQETQYF
V: TRBV25-1; size: few; J: TRBJ2-1; CDR3: CASSERDTRTYNEQFF
V: TRBV7-3; size: few; J: TRBJ2-3; CDR3: CASSLEHRWGGTDTQYF
V: TRBV6-2/TRBV6-3; size: NA; J: TRBJ2-2; CDR3: CASITQEDTGELFF
V: TRBV5-5; size: NA; J: TRBJ1-5; CDR3: CASSPQGISNQPQHF
V: TRBV5-4; size: few; J: TRBJ2-3; CDR3: CASSPPSGSSTDTQYF
V: TRBV10-3; size: few; J: TRBJ2-3; CDR3: CAISESTLKRGSTDTQYF
V: TRBV2; size: NA; J: TRBJ1-5; CDR3: CASSELTGFSNQPQHF
V: TRBV7-2; size: few; J: TRBJ2-7; CDR3: CASSLAQATYEQYF
V: TRBV2; size: NA; J: TRBJ2-2; CDR3: CASSVGGGAVGTGELFF
V: TRBV12-3/TRBV12-4; size: many; J: TRBJ1-1; CDR3: CASSWGQIEAFF
V: TRBV27; size: NA; J: TRBJ2-3; CDR3: CASTTGYSTDTQYF
V: TRBV11-2; size: few; J: TRBJ2-5; CDR3: CASSLEVNTETQYF
V: TRBV7-2; size: NA; J: TRBJ2-5; CDR3: CASSWTGMRETQYF
V: TRBV4-1; size: NA; J: TRBJ2-7; CDR3: CASSQEFGARRTYEQYF
V: TRBV5-1; size: few; J: TRBJ2-5; CDR3: CASRIHEETQYF
V: TRBV4-1; size: NA; J: TRBJ1-2; CDR3: CASSQDGGENYGYTF
V: TRBV6-5; size: few; J: TRBJ2-5; CDR3: CASSAPEGYETQYF
V: TRBV9; size: NA; J: TRBJ2-3; CDR3: CASSVEGVHEKVTDTQYF
V: TRBV27; size: many; J: TRBJ2-7; CDR3: CASSFASSYEQYF
V: TRBV9; size: NA; J: TRBJ1-2; CDR3: CASSQGEGANYGYTF
V: TRBV5-1; size: NA; J: TRBJ1-1; CDR3: CASSLESSEAFF
V: TRBV24-1; size: few; J: TRBJ2-1; CDR3: CATSVPGASNEQFF
V: TRBV20-1; size: NA; J: TRBJ1-1; CDR3: CSATPGSGITEAFF
V: TRBV5-1; size: NA; J: TRBJ1-3; CDR3: CASSPGDREDTIYF
V: TRBV19; size: NA; J: TRBJ1-2; CDR3: CASSIAQGHRYGYTF
V: TRBV4-3; size: few; J: TRBJ2-3; CDR3: CASSQDFPSTDTQYF
V: TRBV6-2/TRBV6-3; size: NA; J: TRBJ1-1; CDR3: CASSYPGPEAFF
V: TRBV29-1; size: many; J: TRBJ2-1; CDR3: CSVADQPFRNYNEQFF
V: TRBV5-4; size: few; J: TRBJ2-2; CDR3: CASSLGTSGGETGELFF
V: TRBV3-1; size: many; J: TRBJ2-1; CDR3: CASSRGWGPEQFF
V: TRBV4-2; size: NA; J: TRBJ2-2; CDR3: CASSRGGELFF
V: TRBV6-5; size: many; J: TRBJ2-5; CDR3: CASSYSIGGREGQYF
V: TRBV27; size: NA; J: TRBJ1-1; CDR3: CASGRGAYTEAFF
V: TRBV6-2/TRBV6-3; size: many; J: TRBJ2-1; CDR3: CASSYGGYNEQFF
V: TRBV3-1; size: many; J: TRBJ1-2; CDR3: CASSTTGAAANYGYTF
V: TRBV20-1; size: NA; J: TRBJ2-3; CDR3: CSAPRLADRTDTQYF
V: TRBV4-2; size: NA; J: TRBJ2-7; CDR3: CASSQDGSYEQYF
V: TRBV4-3; size: few; J: TRBJ2-2; CDR3: CASSQVFSGGTDTGELFF
V: TRBV4-2; size: NA; J: TRBJ1-6; CDR3: CASSQRLRGRDSPLHF
V: TRBV29-1; size: NA; J: TRBJ2-6; CDR3: CSVEEGSGANVLTF
V: TRBV29-1; size: NA; J: TRBJ1-2; CDR3: CSAGTGGAYTF